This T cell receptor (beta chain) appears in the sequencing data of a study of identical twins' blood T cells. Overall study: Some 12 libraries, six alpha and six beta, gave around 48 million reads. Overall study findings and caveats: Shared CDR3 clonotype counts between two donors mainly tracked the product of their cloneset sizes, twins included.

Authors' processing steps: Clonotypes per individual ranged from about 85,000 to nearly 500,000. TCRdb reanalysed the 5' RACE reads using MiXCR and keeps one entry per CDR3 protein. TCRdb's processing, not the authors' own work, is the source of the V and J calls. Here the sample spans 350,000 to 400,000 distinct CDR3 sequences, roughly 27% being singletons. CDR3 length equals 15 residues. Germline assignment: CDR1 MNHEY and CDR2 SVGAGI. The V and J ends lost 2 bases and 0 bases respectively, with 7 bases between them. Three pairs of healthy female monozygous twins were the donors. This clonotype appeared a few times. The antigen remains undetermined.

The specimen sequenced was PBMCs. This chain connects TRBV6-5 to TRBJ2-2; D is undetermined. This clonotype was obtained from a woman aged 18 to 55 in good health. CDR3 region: CASSYSPANTGELFF. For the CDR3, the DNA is TGTGCCAGCAGTTACAGCCCTGCGAACACCGGGGAGCTGTTTTTT.